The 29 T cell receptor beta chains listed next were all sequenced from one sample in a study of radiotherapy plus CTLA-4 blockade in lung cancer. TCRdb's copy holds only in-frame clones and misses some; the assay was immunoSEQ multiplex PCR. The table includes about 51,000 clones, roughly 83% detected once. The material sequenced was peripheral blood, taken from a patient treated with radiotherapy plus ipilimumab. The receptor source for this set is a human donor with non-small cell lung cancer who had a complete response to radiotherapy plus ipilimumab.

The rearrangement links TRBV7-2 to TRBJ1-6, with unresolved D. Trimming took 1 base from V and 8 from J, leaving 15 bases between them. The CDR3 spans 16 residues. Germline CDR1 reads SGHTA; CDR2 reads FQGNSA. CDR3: CASSLGIGRGDSPLHF. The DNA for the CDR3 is TGTGCCAGCAGCTTAGGCATAGGGCGCGGGGATTCACCCCTCCACTTT.

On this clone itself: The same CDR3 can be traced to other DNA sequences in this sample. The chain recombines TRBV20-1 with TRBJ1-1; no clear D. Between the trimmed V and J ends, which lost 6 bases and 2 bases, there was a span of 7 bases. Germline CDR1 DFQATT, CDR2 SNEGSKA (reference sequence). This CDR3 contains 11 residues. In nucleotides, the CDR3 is TGCAGTGCGCGTGAAAACACTGAAGCTTTCTTT. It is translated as CSARENTEAFF.

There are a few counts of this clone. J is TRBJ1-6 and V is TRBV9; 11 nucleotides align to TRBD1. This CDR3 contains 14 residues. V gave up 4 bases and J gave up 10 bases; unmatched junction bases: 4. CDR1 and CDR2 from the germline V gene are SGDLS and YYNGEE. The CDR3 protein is CASSPRTGGSPLHF. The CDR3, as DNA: TGTGCCAGCAGCCCCCGGACAGGGGGCTCACCCCTCCACTTT.

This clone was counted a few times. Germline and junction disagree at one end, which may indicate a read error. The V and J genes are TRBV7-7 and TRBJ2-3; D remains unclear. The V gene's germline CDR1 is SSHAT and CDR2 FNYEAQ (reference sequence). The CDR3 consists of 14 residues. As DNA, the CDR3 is TGTGCTAGCAGTCCCCTAGTTGGAGCAGATACGCAGTATTTT. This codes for CASSPLVGADTQYF. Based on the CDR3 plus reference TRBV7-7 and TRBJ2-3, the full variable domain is GAGVSQSPRYKVTKRGQDVTLRCDPISSHATLYWYQQALGQGPEFLTYFNYEAQPDKSGLPSDRFSAERPEGSISTLTIQRTEQRDSAMYRCASSPLVGADTQYFGPGTRLTVL.

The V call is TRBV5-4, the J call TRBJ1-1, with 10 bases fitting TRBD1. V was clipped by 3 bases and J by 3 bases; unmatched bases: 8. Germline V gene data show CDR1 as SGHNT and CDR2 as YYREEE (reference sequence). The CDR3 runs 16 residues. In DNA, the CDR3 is TGTGCCAGCAGCTCCCGGGACAGGGGTGTTTACACTGAAGCTTTCTTT. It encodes CASSSRDRGVYTEAFF.

The CDR3 coding sequence is TGTGCCAGCAGCTTGGTGGGAGATTCCTACAATGAGCAGTTCTTC. Amino acid sequence: CASSLVGDSYNEQFF. The chain recombines TRBV11-3 with TRBJ2-1, with D perhaps TRBD2 (5 bases). From germline, CDR1 is SGHNT and CDR2 YENEEA. The CDR3 covers 15 residues. Trimming shortened V by 3 bases and J by 1 base, and 10 bases separated the two germline ends.

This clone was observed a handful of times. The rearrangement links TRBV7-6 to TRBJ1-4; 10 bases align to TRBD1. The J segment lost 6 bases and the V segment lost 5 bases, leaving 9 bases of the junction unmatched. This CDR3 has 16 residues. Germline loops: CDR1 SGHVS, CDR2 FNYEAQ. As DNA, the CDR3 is TGTGCCAGCAGCCGGGACAGGGGTCCCCGGGATGAAAAACTGTTTTTT. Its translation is CASSRDRGPRDEKLFF. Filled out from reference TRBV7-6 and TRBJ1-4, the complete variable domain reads GAGVSQSPRYKVTKRGQDVALRCDPISGHVSLYWYRQALGQGPEFLTYFNYEAQQDKSGLPNDRFSAERPEGSISTLTIQRTEQRDSAMYRCASSRDRGPRDEKLFFGSGTQLSVL.

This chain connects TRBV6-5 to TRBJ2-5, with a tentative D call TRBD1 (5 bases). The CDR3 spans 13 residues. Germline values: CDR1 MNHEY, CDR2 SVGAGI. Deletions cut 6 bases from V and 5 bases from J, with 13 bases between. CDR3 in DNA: TGTGCCAGCAGCCCGTGGCCAGGGGAGACCCAGTACTTC. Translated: CASSPWPGETQYF.

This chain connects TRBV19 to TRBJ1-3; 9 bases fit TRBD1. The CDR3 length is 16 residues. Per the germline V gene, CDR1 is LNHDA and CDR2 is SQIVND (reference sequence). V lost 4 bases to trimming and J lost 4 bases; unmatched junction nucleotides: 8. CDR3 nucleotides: TGTGCCAGTAGTAAGGGACAGGGATCTTCAGGAAACACCATATATTTT. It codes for CASSKGQGSSGNTIYF.

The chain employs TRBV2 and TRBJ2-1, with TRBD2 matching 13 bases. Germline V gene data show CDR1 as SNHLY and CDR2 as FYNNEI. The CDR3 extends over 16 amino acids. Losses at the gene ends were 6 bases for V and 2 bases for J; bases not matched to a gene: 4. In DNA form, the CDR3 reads TGTGCCAGCAGCCGGACTAGCGGGAGTACCTACAATGAGCAGTTCTTC. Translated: CASSRTSGSTYNEQFF.

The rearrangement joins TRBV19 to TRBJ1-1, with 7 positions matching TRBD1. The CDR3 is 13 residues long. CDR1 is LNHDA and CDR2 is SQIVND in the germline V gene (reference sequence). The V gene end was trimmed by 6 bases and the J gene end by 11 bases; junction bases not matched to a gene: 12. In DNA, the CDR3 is TGTGCCAGTAGCCGACAGGGCCCTGAACGCGCTTTCTTT. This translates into CASSRQGPERAFF.

In nucleotides, the CDR3 is TGCGCCAGCAGCCCTCGACTTGCAACTAATGAAAAACTGTTTTTT. Protein product: CASSPRLATNEKLFF. The rearrangement uses TRBV5-1 and TRBJ1-4; D is uncertain. The CDR3 length is 15 residues. Trimming took off 4 bases at V and 0 bases at J, with 10 bases between the two ends. Germline CDR1 and CDR2: SGHRS and YFSETQ.

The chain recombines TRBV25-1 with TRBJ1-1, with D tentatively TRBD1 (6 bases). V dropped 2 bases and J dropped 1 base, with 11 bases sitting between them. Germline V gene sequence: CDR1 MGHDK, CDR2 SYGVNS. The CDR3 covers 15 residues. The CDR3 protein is CASSEGGGWNTEAFF. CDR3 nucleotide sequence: TGTGCCAGCAGTGAAGGGGGGGGCTGGAACACTGAAGCTTTCTTT.

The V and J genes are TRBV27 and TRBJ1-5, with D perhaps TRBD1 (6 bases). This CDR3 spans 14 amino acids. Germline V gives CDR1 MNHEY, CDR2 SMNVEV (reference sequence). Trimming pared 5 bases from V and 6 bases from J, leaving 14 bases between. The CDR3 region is CASSTPTGSQPQHF. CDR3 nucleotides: TGTGCCAGCAGTACCCCTACAGGGTCTCAGCCCCAGCATTTT.

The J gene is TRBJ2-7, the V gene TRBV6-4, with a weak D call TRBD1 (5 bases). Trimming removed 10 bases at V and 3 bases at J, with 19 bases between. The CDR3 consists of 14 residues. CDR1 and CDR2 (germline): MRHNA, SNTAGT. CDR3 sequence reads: CAMDKVKVYYEQYV. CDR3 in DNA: TGTGCCATGGACAAGGTCAAGGTCTACTACGAGCAGTACGTC.

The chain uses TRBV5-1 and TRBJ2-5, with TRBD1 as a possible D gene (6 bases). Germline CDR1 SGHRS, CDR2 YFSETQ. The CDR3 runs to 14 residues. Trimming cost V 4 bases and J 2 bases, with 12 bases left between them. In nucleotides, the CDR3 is TGCGCCAGCAGCCAGACGGGACAACAAGAGACCCAGTACTTC. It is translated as CASSQTGQQETQYF.

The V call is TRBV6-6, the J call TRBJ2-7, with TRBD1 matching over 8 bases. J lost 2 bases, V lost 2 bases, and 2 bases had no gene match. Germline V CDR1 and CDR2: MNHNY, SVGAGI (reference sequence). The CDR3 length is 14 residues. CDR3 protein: CASSYVDRAYEQYF. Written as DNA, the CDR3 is TGTGCCAGCAGTTACGTGGACAGGGCCTACGAGCAGTACTTC.

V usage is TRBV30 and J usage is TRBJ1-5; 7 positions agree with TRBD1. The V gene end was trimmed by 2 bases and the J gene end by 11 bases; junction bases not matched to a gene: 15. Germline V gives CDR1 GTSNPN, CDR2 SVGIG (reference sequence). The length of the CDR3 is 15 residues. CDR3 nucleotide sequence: TGTGCCTGGAGTAGAGGAAGGACAGGCCCGAAGGCCCAGCATTTT. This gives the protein CAWSRGRTGPKAQHF.

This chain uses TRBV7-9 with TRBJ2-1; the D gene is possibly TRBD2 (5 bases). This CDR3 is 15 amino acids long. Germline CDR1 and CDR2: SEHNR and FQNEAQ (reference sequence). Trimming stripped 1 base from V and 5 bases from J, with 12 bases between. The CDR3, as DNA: TGTGCCAGCAGCTTAGTTGGTCTAGCCAACAATGAGCAGTTCTTC. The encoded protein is CASSLVGLANNEQFF.

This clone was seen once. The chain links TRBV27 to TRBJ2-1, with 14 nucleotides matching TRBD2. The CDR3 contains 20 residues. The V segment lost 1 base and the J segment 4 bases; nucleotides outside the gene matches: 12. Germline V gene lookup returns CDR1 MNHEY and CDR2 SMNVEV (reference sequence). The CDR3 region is CASSLWGNRGLAGAYNEQFF. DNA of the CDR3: TGTGCCAGCAGTTTATGGGGAAACAGGGGACTAGCGGGAGCTTACAATGAGCAGTTCTTC.

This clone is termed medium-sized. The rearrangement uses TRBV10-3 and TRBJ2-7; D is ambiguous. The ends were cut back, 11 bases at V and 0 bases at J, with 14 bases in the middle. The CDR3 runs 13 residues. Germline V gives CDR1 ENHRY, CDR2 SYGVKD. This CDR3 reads CASRHSLSYEQYF. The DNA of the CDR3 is TGTGCCTCCAGACACAGTCTCTCCTACGAGCAGTACTTC.

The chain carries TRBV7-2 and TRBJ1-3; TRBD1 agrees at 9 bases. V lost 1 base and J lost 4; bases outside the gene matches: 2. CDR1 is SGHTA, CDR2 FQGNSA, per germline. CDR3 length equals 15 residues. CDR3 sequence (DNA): TGTGCCAGCAGCTTAGTAGGGACAGGGGGAAACACCATATATTTT. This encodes CASSLVGTGGNTIYF.

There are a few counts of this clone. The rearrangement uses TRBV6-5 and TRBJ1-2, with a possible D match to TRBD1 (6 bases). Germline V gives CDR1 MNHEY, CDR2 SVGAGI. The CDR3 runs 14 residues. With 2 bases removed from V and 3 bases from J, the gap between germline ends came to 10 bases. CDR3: CASSYGQGHYGYTF. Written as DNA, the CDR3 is TGTGCCAGCAGTTACGGGCAGGGGCACTATGGCTACACCTTC.

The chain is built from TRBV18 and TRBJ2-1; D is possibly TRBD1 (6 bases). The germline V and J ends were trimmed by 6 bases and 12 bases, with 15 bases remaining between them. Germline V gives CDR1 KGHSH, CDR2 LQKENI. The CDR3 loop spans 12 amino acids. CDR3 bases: TGTGCCAGCTCCTACCTCACAGGGATGCAGTTCTTC. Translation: CASSYLTGMQFF.

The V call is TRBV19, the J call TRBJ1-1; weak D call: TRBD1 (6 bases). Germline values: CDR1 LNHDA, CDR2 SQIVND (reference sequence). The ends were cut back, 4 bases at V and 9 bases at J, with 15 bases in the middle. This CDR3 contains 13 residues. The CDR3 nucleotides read TGTGCCAGTAGTACCCTCGGAAGGGGGAAAGCTTTCTTT. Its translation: CASSTLGRGKAFF.

The DNA for the CDR3 is TGCAGCGTCGACAGGGCTGGAACTGAAGCTTTCTTT. Its translation is CSVDRAGTEAFF. The V and J genes are TRBV29-1 and TRBJ1-1; 7 positions match TRBD1. The germline V gene has CDR1 SQVTM and CDR2 ANQGSEA. This CDR3 region has 12 residues. V trimming: 6 bases; J trimming: 5 bases; junction bases outside the gene matches: 6.

CDR3 nucleotides: TGTGCCAGCAGCTTAGCCCTAGCGGGAGGCTACAATGAGCAGTTCTTC. Residues: CASSLALAGGYNEQFF. This chain joins TRBV7-9 and TRBJ2-1, with TRBD2 matching 11 bases. CDR1 and CDR2 (germline): SEHNR, FQNEAQ (reference sequence). This CDR3 contains 16 residues. J lost 3 bases, V lost 0 bases, and 1 base had no gene match.

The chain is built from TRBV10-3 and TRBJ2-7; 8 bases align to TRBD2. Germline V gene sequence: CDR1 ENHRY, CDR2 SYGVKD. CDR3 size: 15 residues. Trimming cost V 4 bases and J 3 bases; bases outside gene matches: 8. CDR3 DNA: TGTGCCATCAGTGGAGGAGCGGGAGAGTTCTACGAGCAGTACGTC. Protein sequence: CAISGGAGEFYEQYV.

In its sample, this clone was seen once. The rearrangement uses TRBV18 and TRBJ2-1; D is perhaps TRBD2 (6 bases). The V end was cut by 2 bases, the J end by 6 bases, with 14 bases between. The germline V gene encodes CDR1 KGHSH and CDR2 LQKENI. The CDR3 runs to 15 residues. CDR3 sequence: CASSPGTGRPNEQFF. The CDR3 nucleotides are TGTGCCAGCTCACCAGGGACGGGGAGGCCCAATGAGCAGTTCTTC.